Below, 25 T cell receptor beta chains from the same sample are listed, as sequenced in a study of T cell responses to AZD1222 COVID-19 vaccine. Assay: immunoSEQ multiplex PCR; the TCRdb copy retains only in-frame clones and omits some. The sample has 120,000 or so clones, around 90% seen once. Sample: peripheral blood, taken on day 0 of AZD1222 vaccination. These receptors all come from an adult in good health.

The chain employs TRBV4-1 and TRBJ1-2; 7 bases are a match to TRBD1. Germline V CDR1 and CDR2: MGHRA, YSYEKL. The CDR3 is made up of 16 amino acids. The V and J ends lost 2 bases and 1 base, in that order; junction bases with no gene match: 7. The CDR3 spells CASSQPTGVGNYGYTF. In nucleotides, the CDR3 is TGCGCCAGCAGCCAACCCACAGGGGTGGGTAACTATGGCTACACCTTC.

The V gene is TRBV3-1 (or the pseudogene TRBV3-2), the J gene TRBJ1-2; D gene ambiguous. Germline V gives CDR1 LGHDT, CDR2 YNNKEL (reference sequence). Trimming removed 1 base at V and 5 bases at J, with 8 bases between. CDR3 length: 13 residues. In DNA, the CDR3 is TGTGCCAGCAGCCAAGGGCCGGGGTATGGCTACACCTTC. Translation gives CASSQGPGYGYTF.

The CDR3 protein is CASSVAEGGAGNTIYF. The CDR3 DNA is TGTGCCAGCAGCGTAGCGGAGGGAGGCGCTGGAAACACCATATATTTT. The chain recombines TRBV9 with TRBJ1-3, with D uncertain. From germline, CDR1 is SGDLS and CDR2 YYNGEE. The CDR3 extends over 16 amino acids. Between the trimmed V and J ends, which lost 0 bases and 2 bases, there was a span of 12 bases.

This clone is a singleton in its sample. This sequence joins TRBV19 and TRBJ1-3; TRBD1 might be the D (6 bases). Germline V gene sequence: CDR1 LNHDA, CDR2 SQIVND (reference sequence). CDR3 length: 16 amino acids. V gave up 5 bases and J gave up 0 bases, with 14 bases separating them. CDR3 DNA: TGTGCCAGTAGTCGCCCCGGACAGAACTCTGGAAACACCATATATTTT. Its protein product is CASSRPGQNSGNTIYF.

The chain carries TRBV18 and TRBJ2-1; 11 positions match TRBD2. The germline CDR1 and CDR2 sequences are KGHSH and LQKENI. The CDR3 has 15 residues. J was trimmed by 6 bases and V by 4 bases; bases with no gene match: 5. The CDR3 bases are TGTGCCAGCTCACTAGCGGGAGGGTCCCGCAATGAGCAGTTCTTC. Residues: CASSLAGGSRNEQFF. Combining the CDR3 with reference TRBV18 and TRBJ2-1 gives the whole variable domain NAGVMQNPRHLVRRRGQEARLRCSPMKGHSHVYWYRQLPEEGLKFMVYLQKENIIDESGMPKERFSAEFPKEGPSILRIQQVVRGDSAAYFCASSLAGGSRNEQFFGPGTRLTVL.

The chain uses TRBV5-4 and TRBJ1-2; D is unresolved. CDR1 and CDR2 from the germline V gene are SGHNT and YYREEE (reference sequence). Trimming took 1 base from V and 4 from J, leaving 14 bases between them. The CDR3 has 15 residues. This CDR3 is CASSLLGQLGYGYTF. As DNA, the CDR3 is TGTGCCAGCAGCTTGCTAGGGCAGTTGGGCTATGGCTACACCTTC.

The rearrangement joins TRBV5-1 to TRBJ1-4, with D perhaps matching TRBD1 (6 bases). V lost 4 bases and J lost 2, with 15 bases in between. Germline-derived CDR1 and CDR2 are SGHRS and YFSETQ. The CDR3 totals 16 residues. CDR3 nucleotides: TGCGCCAGCAGCGAACTACAGGGAAGGACTAATGAAAAACTGTTTTTT. It yields the protein CASSELQGRTNEKLFF.

This chain links TRBV27 with TRBJ1-6; 12 nucleotides agree with TRBD1. CDR1 MNHEY and CDR2 SMNVEV come from the germline V gene (reference sequence). The CDR3 has 15 residues. Germline trimming cut 4 bases from V and 9 bases from J; bases unmatched to any gene: 4. The CDR3 DNA follows: TGTGCCAGCAGTTGGGGACAGGGGGCATCTTCACCCCTCCACTTT. It yields the protein CASSWGQGASSPLHF.

This sequence joins TRBV5-4 and TRBJ1-6, with TRBD1 identical over 7 bases. V dropped 4 bases and J dropped 6; count of bases not matched to a gene: 7. Germline V gene lookup returns CDR1 SGHNT and CDR2 YYREEE (reference sequence). The CDR3 covers 15 residues. This CDR3 is CASSPWTGPNSPLHF. CDR3 DNA sequence: TGTGCCAGCAGCCCCTGGACAGGCCCTAATTCACCCCTCCACTTT.

This clone was seen more than once but under ten times. This rearrangement joins TRBV3-1 (or the pseudogene TRBV3-2) to TRBJ2-2, with D uncertain. The V gene lost 3 bases and the J gene lost 6 bases, with 14 bases spanning the gap. CDR1 and CDR2 from the germline V gene are LGHDT and YNNKEL (reference sequence). This CDR3 comprises 15 residues. The CDR3 DNA reads TGTGCCAGCAGCCACACCCAATCGGGCCCCGGGGAGCTGTTTTTT. It codes for CASSHTQSGPGELFF.

J is TRBJ2-6 and V is TRBV4-1; D gene uncertain. Trimming removed 4 bases from V and 4 bases from J, with 14 bases in between. This CDR3 region has 16 residues. The germline V gene encodes CDR1 MGHRA and CDR2 YSYEKL. The CDR3 DNA sequence: TGCGCCAGCAGCCCAATTCTTCTCCTGGGGGCCAACGTCCTGACTTTC. It specifies CASSPILLLGANVLTF.

DNA for the CDR3: TGCAGCGTCGCAACCGGGACAGGTATAGCGGGGACCCAGCATTTT. As protein: CSVATGTGIAGTQHF. The chain recombines TRBV29-1 with TRBJ1-5; 8 nucleotides agree with TRBD1. Trimming cost V 6 bases and J 11 bases; bases outside gene matches: 18. The CDR3 is 15 residues long. Germline V CDR1 and CDR2: SQVTM, ANQGSEA. The full variable domain, its missing parts supplied by reference TRBV29-1 and TRBJ1-5, is SAVISQKPSRDICQRGTSLTIQCQVDSQVTMMFWYRQQPGQSLTLIATANQGSEATYESGFVIDKFPISRPNLTFSTLTVSNMSPEDSSIYLCSVATGTGIAGTQHFGDGTRLSIL.

The gene calls are TRBV6-4 and TRBJ1-2; D gene uncertain. Trimming took off 6 bases at V and 2 bases at J, with 13 bases between the two ends. The CDR3 runs to 14 residues. Per the germline V gene, CDR1 is MRHNA and CDR2 is SNTAGT. The CDR3 protein is CASSSGPSNYGYTF. Here the CDR3 DNA reads TGTGCCAGCAGCTCGGGCCCGTCCAACTATGGCTACACCTTC.

The chain employs TRBV6-4 and TRBJ2-1, with no clear D. Between the trimmed V and J ends, which lost 6 bases and 0 bases, there was a span of 12 bases. Germline loops: CDR1 MRHNA, CDR2 SNTAGT. The CDR3 covers 15 residues. Here the CDR3 reads CASSREDNSYNEQFF. The DNA of the CDR3 is TGTGCCAGCAGCCGAGAAGACAACTCCTACAATGAGCAGTTCTTC.

The chain couples TRBV5-1 to TRBJ2-6; D might be TRBD2 (6 bases). Germline values: CDR1 SGHRS, CDR2 YFSETQ. V was trimmed by 4 bases and J by 0 bases, leaving 20 bases between them. This CDR3 is 19 amino acids long. This chain's CDR3 is CASSLSGRAAYSGANVLTF. The CDR3 DNA reads TGCGCCAGCAGCCTCAGCGGGCGGGCCGCCTACTCTGGGGCCAACGTCCTGACTTTC.

This chain links TRBV12-3 or TRBV12-4 with TRBJ2-7, with D unresolved. The CDR3 has 13 amino acids. V was cut by 3 bases and J by 1 base, with 7 bases left in between. The CDR3 loop is CASSFTQSYEQYF. The CDR3 DNA follows: TGTGCCAGCAGTTTTACCCAATCCTACGAGCAGTACTTC.

The chain couples TRBV27 to TRBJ2-1, with TRBD2 identical over 10 bases. Germline V gene lookup returns CDR1 MNHEY and CDR2 SMNVEV (reference sequence). The CDR3 is 17 residues long. The V gene end was trimmed by 2 bases and the J gene end by 4 bases; junction bases not matched to a gene: 8. CDR3 protein: CASSLAAGGLIYNEQFF. The CDR3 DNA reads TGTGCCAGCAGTTTAGCAGCGGGAGGGCTTATTTACAATGAGCAGTTCTTC.

This clone was seen a single time. The V gene is TRBV3-1 (or the pseudogene TRBV3-2), the J gene TRBJ1-2; 7 bases are a match to TRBD1. The CDR3 is made up of 13 amino acids. The V gene end was trimmed by 5 bases and the J gene end by 8 bases; junction bases not matched to a gene: 8. Germline CDR1 and CDR2: LGHDT and YNNKEL (reference sequence). CDR3 DNA: TGTGCCAGCAGCACGACAGGGTTTGTAGGCTACACCTTC. This codes for CASSTTGFVGYTF.

V usage is TRBV7-9 and J usage is TRBJ1-1; D is unresolved. The germline V and J ends were trimmed by 5 bases and 1 base, with 5 bases remaining between them. Germline-derived CDR1 and CDR2 are SEHNR and FQNEAQ (reference sequence). The CDR3 totals 12 residues. CDR3 loop: CASSTRNTEAFF. The DNA of the CDR3 is TGTGCCAGCAGCACCCGGAACACTGAAGCTTTCTTT. Complete variable domain (other parts from reference TRBV7-9 and TRBJ1-1): DTGVSQNPRHKITKRGQNVTFRCDPISEHNRLYWYRQTLGQGPEFLTYFQNEAQLEKSRLLSDRFSAERPKGSFSTLEIQRTEQGDSAMYLCASSTRNTEAFFGQGTRLTVV.

In nucleotides, the CDR3 is TGTGCCAGCAGCTTAGGGGGCAGGCCCTTGTACGAGCAGTACTTC. This translates into CASSLGGRPLYEQYF. V is TRBV28 and J is TRBJ2-7; TRBD1 matches 7 bases. V was pared by 6 bases and J by 4 bases, with 12 bases of the junction left unmatched. Germline V gene lookup returns CDR1 MDHEN and CDR2 SYDVKM. The CDR3 is 15 amino acids.

This chain links TRBV7-2 with TRBJ1-2; D perhaps matches TRBD1 (5 bases). The CDR3 has 12 residues. Germline CDR1 is SGHTA and CDR2 is FQGNSA. V lost 6 bases and J 4 bases, leaving 9 bases between the germline ends. CDR3 nucleotides: TGTGCCAGCAGACCGGACATCTATGGCTACACCTTC. This translates into CASRPDIYGYTF.

The chain couples TRBV7-8 to TRBJ2-7, with unresolved D. This CDR3 spans 12 amino acids. Germline V gives CDR1 SGHVS, CDR2 FQNEAQ. The germline V and J ends were trimmed by 6 bases and 2 bases, with 8 bases remaining between them. The CDR3 DNA sequence: TGTGCCAGCAGATCGGATACCTACGAGCAGTACTTC. Its translation is CASRSDTYEQYF.

This chain connects TRBV19 to TRBJ1-5; 7 nucleotides match TRBD1. CDR3 length: 14 amino acids. After removal of 5 bases from V and 7 bases from J, the junction contained 8 bases not matched to a gene. Germline CDR1 and CDR2: LNHDA and SQIVND (reference sequence). As DNA, the CDR3 is TGTGCCAGTAGTCCAACGGGACAGTGGCAGCCCCAGCATTTT. Translated: CASSPTGQWQPQHF.

The V gene is TRBV6-6, the J gene TRBJ1-6; no clear D. CDR1 MNHNY and CDR2 SVGAGI come from the germline V gene (reference sequence). V lost 6 bases, J lost 7 bases, and 7 bases lay in between. The CDR3 length is 12 residues. The CDR3 sequence: CASSYSNSPLHF. DNA for the CDR3: TGTGCCAGCAGCTACAGCAATTCACCCCTCCACTTT.

This chain connects TRBV18 to TRBJ1-1; TRBD1 agrees at 10 bases. The germline CDR1 and CDR2 sequences are KGHSH and LQKENI. This CDR3 has 17 amino acids. Unmatched junction bases numbered 11, after V lost 5 bases and J lost 2 bases. In DNA form, the CDR3 reads TGTGCCAGCTCAGGTACCGGGACAGGGGAAGGAAACACTGAAGCTTTCTTT. Its protein product is CASSGTGTGEGNTEAFF.